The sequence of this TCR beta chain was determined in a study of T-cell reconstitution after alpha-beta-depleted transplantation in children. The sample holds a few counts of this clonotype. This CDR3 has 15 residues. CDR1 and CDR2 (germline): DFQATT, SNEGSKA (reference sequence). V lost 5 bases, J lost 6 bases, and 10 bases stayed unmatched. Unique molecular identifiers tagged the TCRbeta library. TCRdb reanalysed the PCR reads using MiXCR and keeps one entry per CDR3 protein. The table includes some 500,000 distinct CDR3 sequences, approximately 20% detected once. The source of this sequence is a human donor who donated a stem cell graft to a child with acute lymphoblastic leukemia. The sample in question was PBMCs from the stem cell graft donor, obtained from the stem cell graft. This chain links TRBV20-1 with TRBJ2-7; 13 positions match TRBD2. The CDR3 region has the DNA TGCAGTGCTGGGCCCCCGACTAGCGGGAGGAGCGAGCAGTACTTC. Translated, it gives CSAGPPTSGRSEQYF.